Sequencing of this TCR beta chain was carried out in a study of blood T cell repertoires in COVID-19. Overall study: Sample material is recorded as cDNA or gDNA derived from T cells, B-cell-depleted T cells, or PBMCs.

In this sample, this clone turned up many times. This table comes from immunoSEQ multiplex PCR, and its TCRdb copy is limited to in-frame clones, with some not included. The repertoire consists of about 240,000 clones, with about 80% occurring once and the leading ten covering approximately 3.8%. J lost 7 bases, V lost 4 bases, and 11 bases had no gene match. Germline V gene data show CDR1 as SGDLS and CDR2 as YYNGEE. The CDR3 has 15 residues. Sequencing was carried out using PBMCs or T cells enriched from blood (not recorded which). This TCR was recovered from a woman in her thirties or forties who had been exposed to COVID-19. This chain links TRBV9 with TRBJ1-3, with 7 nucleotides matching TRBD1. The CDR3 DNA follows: TGTGCCAGCAGCTCGGGACAGAGTGTTGGGAACACCATATATTTT. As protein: CASSSGQSVGNTIYF.